The 29 T cell receptor beta chains listed next were all sequenced from one sample in a study of blood T cell repertoires in COVID-19. TCRdb's copy holds only in-frame clones and misses some; the assay was immunoSEQ multiplex PCR. The sample carries roughly 100,000 clones, 78% recorded once. Source material: peripheral blood. Every receptor here comes from a man in his sixties with active or convalescent COVID-19.

V is TRBV7-2 and J is TRBJ2-3, with 7 bases lining up with TRBD1. The V gene's germline CDR1 is SGHTA and CDR2 FQGNSA. The CDR3 loop spans 17 amino acids. V shed 1 base, J shed 3 bases, and the junction held 10 bases outside the gene matches. CDR3 in amino acids: CASSLGQGRTGTDTQYF. For the CDR3, the DNA is TGTGCCAGCAGCTTAGGGCAGGGACGGACAGGAACAGATACGCAGTATTTT.

The CDR3 DNA follows: TGTGCCAGCAGTAAAACAACAGGGTTGACAGATACGCAGTATTTT. Translated, it gives CASSKTTGLTDTQYF. The chain joins TRBV28 to TRBJ2-3; a possible D gene is TRBD1 (6 bases). Germline V CDR1 and CDR2: MDHEN, SYDVKM. Deletions cut 5 bases from V and 3 bases from J, with 15 bases between. The CDR3 loop spans 15 amino acids.

A few counts support this clone. The V gene is TRBV7-6, the J gene TRBJ1-3; D might be TRBD1 (6 bases). In germline, CDR1 is SGHVS, CDR2 FNYEAQ. The ends were cut back, 3 bases at V and 1 base at J, with 19 bases in the middle. The CDR3 runs to 18 residues. CDR3 region: CASSLSGGAGMSGNTIYF. The CDR3 DNA follows: TGTGCCAGCAGCTTGAGTGGGGGCGCTGGAATGTCTGGAAACACCATATATTTT.

The chain links TRBV23-1 to TRBJ1-5; 7 bases map to TRBD1. TRBV23-1 is an ORF; its function is uncertain. The V and J ends lost 2 bases and 5 bases, in that order; junction bases with no gene match: 15. The CDR3 runs to 18 residues. CDR3 sequence (DNA): TGCGCCAGCAGTCAAATGGGACAGTACTGTGGTATTCATCAGCCCCAGCATTTT. Its translation is CASSQMGQYCGIHQPQHF.

The rearrangement links TRBV9 to TRBJ2-2, with 10 bases that match TRBD1. The CDR3 consists of 15 residues. After removal of 4 bases from V and 6 bases from J, the junction contained 6 bases not matched to a gene. Germline CDR1 reads SGDLS; CDR2 reads YYNGEE. The CDR3 DNA is TGTGCCAGCAGCCCCGGGACAGGGGCATCCGGGGAGCTGTTTTTT. Translated, it gives CASSPGTGASGELFF. The full variable domain, rest sourced from reference TRBV9 and TRBJ2-2, is DSGVTQTPKHLITATGQRVTLRCSPRSGDLSVYWYQQSLDQGLQFLIQYYNGEERAKGNILERFSAQQFPDLHSELNLSSLELGDSALYFCASSPGTGASGELFFGEGSRLTVL.

This chain joins TRBV4-1 and TRBJ2-3; maybe TRBD2 (7 bases). The V end lost 4 bases, the J end lost 2 bases, and 16 bases lay between the germline ends. Germline assignment: CDR1 MGHRA and CDR2 YSYEKL. This CDR3 has 16 residues. The CDR3 region is CASSPRGGAPTDTQYF. The CDR3 DNA is TGCGCCAGCAGCCCGAGGGGGGGGGCGCCCACAGATACGCAGTATTTT.

V usage is TRBV6-1 and J usage is TRBJ1-6; D is perhaps TRBD1 (5 bases). Trimming cost V 2 bases and J 6 bases, with 5 bases left between them. Germline V gene lookup returns CDR1 MNHNS and CDR2 SASEGT. This CDR3 spans 13 amino acids. The CDR3 loop is CASSERGNSPLHF. For the CDR3, the DNA is TGTGCCAGCAGTGAAAGGGGTAATTCACCCCTCCACTTT.

The rearrangement joins TRBV27 to TRBJ2-1; tentatively, D is TRBD2 (7 bases). V gave up 8 bases and J gave up 7 bases, with 12 bases separating them. CDR3 size: 12 residues. From germline, CDR1 is MNHEY and CDR2 SMNVEV (reference sequence). The CDR3 sequence is CASLGGANEQFF. As DNA, the CDR3 is TGTGCCAGCCTAGGGGGGGCAAATGAGCAGTTCTTC.

The rearrangement uses TRBV5-1 and TRBJ1-4; 10 bases map to TRBD1. V was clipped by 3 bases and J by 8 bases; unmatched bases: 7. This CDR3 is built from 15 residues. Germline V CDR1 and CDR2: SGHRS, YFSETQ. The chain's CDR3 is CASSYGDRGEEKLFF. CDR3 in DNA: TGCGCCAGCAGCTACGGGGACAGGGGTGAGGAAAAACTGTTTTTT.

This sequence joins TRBV28 and TRBJ1-2, with a weak D call TRBD1 (5 bases). Trimming pared 3 bases from V and 2 bases from J, leaving 10 bases between. CDR1 MDHEN and CDR2 SYDVKM come from the germline V gene. CDR3 length: 14 residues. The CDR3 region has the DNA TGTGCCAGCAGTTTGTTTTACAGGAACTATGGCTACACCTTC. Translating it yields CASSLFYRNYGYTF.

The chain employs TRBV24-1 and TRBJ2-3; tentative D call: TRBD1 (6 bases). Germline-derived CDR1 and CDR2 are KGHDR and SFDVKD. Trimming left V 3 bases short and J 3 bases short, with 21 bases between. This CDR3 is 18 amino acids long. The CDR3 DNA reads as TGTGCCACCAGTGATCTAGGCACAGGGCGCGCGGAAACAGATACGCAGTATTTT. It is translated as CATSDLGTGRAETDTQYF.

This chain uses TRBV5-8 with TRBJ2-5; TRBD1 matches 11 bases. Per the germline V gene, CDR1 is SGHTS and CDR2 is YDEGEE. CDR3 length: 14 residues. Losses at the gene ends were 2 bases for V and 5 bases for J; bases not matched to a gene: 2. The CDR3 protein is CASSFGTGGETQYF. The CDR3 bases are TGTGCCAGCAGCTTTGGGACAGGGGGGGAGACCCAGTACTTC.

The table lists this clone with a count of one. V usage is TRBV13 and J usage is TRBJ2-1; TRBD2 aligns across 13 bases. The germline CDR1 and CDR2 sequences are PRHDT and FYEKMQ (reference sequence). V trimming: 5 bases; J trimming: 8 bases; junction bases outside the gene matches: 9. The length of the CDR3 is 16 residues. The CDR3 is CASSTRTSGRIDEQFF. In DNA, the CDR3 is TGTGCCAGCAGCACCCGGACTAGCGGGAGAATCGATGAGCAGTTCTTC.

The chain couples TRBV18 to TRBJ1-2; 7 nucleotides agree with TRBD1. J lost 6 bases, V lost 2 bases, and 3 bases had no gene match. The germline CDR1 and CDR2 sequences are KGHSH and LQKENI. This CDR3 comprises 13 residues. The DNA of the CDR3 is TGTGCCAGCTCACCAAGACAGGGCAATGGCTACACCTTC. Translating gives CASSPRQGNGYTF. The complete variable domain, with remaining parts taken from reference TRBV18 and TRBJ1-2, reads NAGVMQNPRHLVRRRGQEARLRCSPMKGHSHVYWYRQLPEEGLKFMVYLQKENIIDESGMPKERFSAEFPKEGPSILRIQQVVRGDSAAYFCASSPRQGNGYTFGSGTRLTVV.

The chain has TRBV20-1 and TRBJ2-1; tentative D call: TRBD2 (6 bases). The length of the CDR3 is 12 residues. V was trimmed by 3 bases and J by 10 bases, leaving 13 bases between them. Per germline, CDR1 DFQATT and CDR2 SNEGSKA (reference sequence). The CDR3 here is CSASSLGGEQFF. DNA for the CDR3: TGCAGTGCTAGTTCCTTGGGAGGCGAGCAGTTCTTC.

The chain uses TRBV5-6 and TRBJ2-5, with 15 bases lining up with TRBD2. CDR1 is SGHDT, CDR2 YYEEEE, per germline. Trimming at V came to 3 bases and at J to 2 bases, leaving 2 bases not matched to a gene. The CDR3 totals 16 residues. The CDR3 coding sequence is TGTGCCAGCAGCTACGGACTAGCGGGGGGGCAAGAGACCCAGTACTTC. Amino acid sequence: CASSYGLAGGQETQYF. Together with reference TRBV5-6 and TRBJ2-5, the CDR3 gives the full variable domain: DAGVTQSPTHLIKTRGQQVTLRCSPKSGHDTVSWYQQALGQGPQFIFQYYEEEERQRGNFPDRFSGHQFPNYSSELNVNALLLGDSALYLCASSYGLAGGQETQYFGPGTRLLVL.

This CDR3 is CASSLAGLQGARSQETQYF. CDR3 nucleotides: TGTGCCAGCAGCTTAGCGGGATTACAGGGGGCGAGATCCCAAGAGACCCAGTACTTC. This chain joins TRBV7-2 and TRBJ2-5, with 9 nucleotides matching TRBD1. This CDR3 contains 19 residues. Germline V gene lookup returns CDR1 SGHTA and CDR2 FQGNSA. The J segment lost 1 base and the V segment lost 0 bases, leaving 12 bases of the junction unmatched.

The sample holds many counts of this clone. CDR3 bases: TGTGCCAGCAGTCCCTATGACAGGGCCGAGCAGTACTTC. It is translated as CASSPYDRAEQYF. The V call is TRBV27, the J call TRBJ2-7; 7 nucleotides align to TRBD1. Germline assignment: CDR1 MNHEY and CDR2 SMNVEV (reference sequence). The CDR3 spans 13 residues. Trimming removed 5 bases from V and 6 bases from J; junction bases left unmatched: 7.

CDR3 coding DNA: TGTGCCAGCACACAATGGGTCGGGGGCTCCTACAATGAGCAGTTCTTC. Translating gives CASTQWVGGSYNEQFF. The chain couples TRBV6-4 to TRBJ2-1; D is perhaps TRBD2 (6 bases). CDR1 and CDR2 from the germline V gene are MRHNA and SNTAGT. The CDR3 consists of 16 residues. The V end lost 7 bases, the J end lost 0 bases, and 16 bases lay between the germline ends.

The chain links TRBV28 to TRBJ1-2; a possible D gene is TRBD1 (5 bases). Looked up from germline, CDR1 is MDHEN and CDR2 is SYDVKM. The V end was cut by 6 bases, the J end by 8 bases, with 19 bases between. The CDR3 sequence is 14 residues long. In DNA form, the CDR3 reads TGTGCCAGCAGAACCTCCAGGGACTCGTGGGGCTACACCTTC. It translates to CASRTSRDSWGYTF.

V is TRBV19 and J is TRBJ2-7; no clear D. This CDR3 comprises 14 residues. Trimming removed 1 base at V and 6 bases at J, with 13 bases between. The germline V gene encodes CDR1 LNHDA and CDR2 SQIVND (reference sequence). The DNA of the CDR3 is TGTGCCAGTAGTATAGCCCTCGGCGGTCGCGAGCAGTACTTC. Protein: CASSIALGGREQYF.

This clone has just one count. The chain is built from TRBV18 and TRBJ1-5; 9 nucleotides line up with TRBD1. This CDR3 is built from 15 residues. V was pared by 2 bases and J by 3 bases, with 2 bases of the junction left unmatched. Germline V gives CDR1 KGHSH, CDR2 LQKENI. The DNA for the CDR3 is TGTGCCAGCTCACCAGGGACAGGGACCAATCAGCCCCAGCATTTT. Amino acids: CASSPGTGTNQPQHF.

This sequence joins TRBV15 and TRBJ1-1; the D gene is possibly TRBD1 (5 bases). Looked up from germline, CDR1 is LNHNV and CDR2 is YYDKDF (reference sequence). This CDR3 region has 15 residues. The V end was cut by 3 bases, the J end by 0 bases, with 11 bases between. The CDR3 DNA follows: TGTGCCACCAGCAGGGTGGCGGGGGTGAACACTGAAGCTTTCTTT. Protein sequence: CATSRVAGVNTEAFF.

J is TRBJ2-1 and V is TRBV5-1, with 7 bases aligning to TRBD1. Trimming at V came to 4 bases and at J to 1 base, leaving 5 bases not matched to a gene. This CDR3 is built from 15 residues. CDR1 SGHRS and CDR2 YFSETQ come from the germline V gene. CDR3: CASSRQGGSYNEQFF. CDR3 bases: TGCGCCAGCAGCCGACAGGGCGGGTCCTACAATGAGCAGTTCTTC.

This clone has just a few counts. The chain is built from TRBV7-9 and TRBJ2-2, with a tentative D call TRBD1 (6 bases). V was trimmed by 2 bases and J by 6 bases, leaving 7 bases between them. Germline V lookup: CDR1 SEHNR, CDR2 FQNEAQ (reference sequence). The CDR3 runs 13 residues. The CDR3 reads CASSLRGSGELFF. CDR3 DNA: TGTGCCAGCAGCTTAAGGGGGTCCGGGGAGCTGTTTTTT.

This clone was recorded only once. The V and J genes are TRBV3-1 (or the pseudogene TRBV3-2) and TRBJ2-7; 9 bases are a match to TRBD2. V dropped 4 bases and J dropped 1; count of bases not matched to a gene: 2. In germline, CDR1 is LGHDT, CDR2 YNNKEL (reference sequence). The length of the CDR3 is 14 residues. CDR3 nucleotides: TGTGCCAGCAGCCGGGCGGGAGGGTCCTACGAGCAGTACTTC. This codes for CASSRAGGSYEQYF.

The V gene is TRBV7-8, the J gene TRBJ2-7; TRBD1 might be the D (5 bases). The ends were cut back, 5 bases at V and 5 bases at J, with 13 bases in the middle. The CDR3 totals 13 residues. The germline V gene encodes CDR1 SGHVS and CDR2 FQNEAQ. DNA of the CDR3: TGTGCCAGCAGCACAGGATCGCTGGACGAGCAGTACTTC. Translation gives CASSTGSLDEQYF.

The chain carries TRBV6-2 or TRBV6-3 and TRBJ2-7; unclear D gene. CDR1 MNHEY and CDR2 SVGEGT come from the germline V gene. Trimming took 2 bases from V and 2 from J, leaving 4 bases between them. The CDR3 consists of 12 residues. CDR3 in DNA: TGTGCCAGCAGTTACGACACCTACGAGCAGTACGTC. Encoded protein: CASSYDTYEQYV.

The DNA for the CDR3 is TGTGCCAGCAGTGGCTCGGAGGGGAACACTGAAGCTTTCTTT. Protein product: CASSGSEGNTEAFF. The chain joins TRBV2 to TRBJ1-1; no clear D gene. The CDR3 length is 14 residues. Trimming took 4 bases from V and 1 from J, leaving 10 bases between them. Germline CDR1 reads SNHLY; CDR2 reads FYNNEI.